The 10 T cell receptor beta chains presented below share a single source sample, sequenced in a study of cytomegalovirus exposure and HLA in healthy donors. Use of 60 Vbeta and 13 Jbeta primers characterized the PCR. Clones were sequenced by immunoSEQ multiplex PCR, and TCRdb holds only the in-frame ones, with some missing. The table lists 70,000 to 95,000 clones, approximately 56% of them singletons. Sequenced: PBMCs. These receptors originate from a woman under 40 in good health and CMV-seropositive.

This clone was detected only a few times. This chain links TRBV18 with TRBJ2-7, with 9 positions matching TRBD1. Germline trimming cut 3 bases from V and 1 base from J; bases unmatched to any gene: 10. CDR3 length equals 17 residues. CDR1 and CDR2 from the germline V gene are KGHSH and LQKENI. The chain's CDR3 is CASSPYGQGTGSYEQYF. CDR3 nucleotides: TGTGCCAGCTCACCTTACGGACAGGGGACGGGATCCTACGAGCAGTACTTC.

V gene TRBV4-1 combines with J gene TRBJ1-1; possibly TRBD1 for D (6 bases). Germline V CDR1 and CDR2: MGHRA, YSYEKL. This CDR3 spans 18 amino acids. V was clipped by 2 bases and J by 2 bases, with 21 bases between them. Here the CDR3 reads CASSQRKAGVEVNTEAFF. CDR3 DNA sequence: TGCGCCAGCAGCCAACGCAAGGCAGGGGTCGAGGTCAACACTGAAGCTTTCTTT.

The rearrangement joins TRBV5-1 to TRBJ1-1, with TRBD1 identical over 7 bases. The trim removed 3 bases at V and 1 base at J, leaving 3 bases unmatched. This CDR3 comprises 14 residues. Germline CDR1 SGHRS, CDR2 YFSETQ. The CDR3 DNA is TGCGCCAGCAGCTGGGGACAGTCGAACACTGAAGCTTTCTTT. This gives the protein CASSWGQSNTEAFF.

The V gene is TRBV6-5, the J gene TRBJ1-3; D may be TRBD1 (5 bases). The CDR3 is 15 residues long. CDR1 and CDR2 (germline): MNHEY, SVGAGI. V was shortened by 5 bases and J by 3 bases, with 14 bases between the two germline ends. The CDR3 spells CASSRFGGVGNTIYF. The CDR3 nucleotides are TGTGCCAGCAGTAGATTCGGGGGGGTTGGAAACACCATATATTTT.

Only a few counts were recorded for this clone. The CDR3 reads CASSLVGPAKNIQYF. In nucleotides, the CDR3 is TGTGCCAGCAGCTTAGTGGGCCCGGCCAAAAACATTCAGTACTTC. The rearrangement joins TRBV7-2 to TRBJ2-4; D ambiguous. With 1 base removed from V and 1 base from J, the gap between germline ends came to 8 bases. This CDR3 has 15 amino acids. From germline, CDR1 is SGHTA and CDR2 FQGNSA.

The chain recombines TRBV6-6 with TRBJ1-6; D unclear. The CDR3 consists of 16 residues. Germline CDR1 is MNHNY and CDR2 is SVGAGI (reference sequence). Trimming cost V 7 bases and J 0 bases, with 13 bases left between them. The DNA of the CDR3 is TGTGCCAGCAAAAACCGGGAGGGCTCCTATAATTCACCCCTCCACTTT. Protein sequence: CASKNREGSYNSPLHF.

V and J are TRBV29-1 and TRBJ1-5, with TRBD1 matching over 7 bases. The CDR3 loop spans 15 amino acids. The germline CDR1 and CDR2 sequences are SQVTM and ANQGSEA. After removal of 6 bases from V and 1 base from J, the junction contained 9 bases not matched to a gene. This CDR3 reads CSVVETGLSNQPQHF. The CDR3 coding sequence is TGCAGCGTCGTAGAGACAGGGCTAAGCAATCAGCCCCAGCATTTT.

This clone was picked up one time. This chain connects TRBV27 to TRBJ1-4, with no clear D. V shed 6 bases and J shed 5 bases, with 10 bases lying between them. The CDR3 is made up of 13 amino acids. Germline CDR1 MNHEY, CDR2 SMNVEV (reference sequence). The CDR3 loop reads CASSLGGNEKLFF. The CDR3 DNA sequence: TGTGCCAGCAGCCTAGGAGGGAATGAAAAACTGTTTTTT. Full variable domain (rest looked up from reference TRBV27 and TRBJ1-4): EAQVTQNPRYLITVTGKKLTVTCSQNMNHEYMSWYRQDPGLGLRQIYYSMNVEVTDKGDVPEGYKVSRKEKRNFPLILESPSPNQTSLYFCASSLGGNEKLFFGSGTQLSVL.

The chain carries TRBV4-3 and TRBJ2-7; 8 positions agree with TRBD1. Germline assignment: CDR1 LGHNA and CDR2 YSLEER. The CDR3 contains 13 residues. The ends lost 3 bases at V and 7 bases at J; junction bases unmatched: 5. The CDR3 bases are TGCGCCAGCAGCCAGACCCGACAGGGGGAGCAGTACTTC. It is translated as CASSQTRQGEQYF.

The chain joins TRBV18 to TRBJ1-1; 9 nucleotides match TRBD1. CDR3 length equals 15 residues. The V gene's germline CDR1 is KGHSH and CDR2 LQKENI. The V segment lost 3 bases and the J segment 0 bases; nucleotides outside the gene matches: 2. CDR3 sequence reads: CASSPTGGVNTEAFF. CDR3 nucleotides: TGTGCCAGCTCACCGACAGGGGGTGTGAACACTGAAGCTTTCTTT.